The clone carrying this T cell receptor beta chain has more than one count but fewer than ten. Germline V lookup: CDR1 DFQATT, CDR2 SNEGSKA (reference sequence). The V end lost 5 bases, the J end lost 9 bases, and 11 bases lay between the germline ends. This CDR3 is 11 amino acids long. This sample stems from a study of early T cells in non-severe SARS-CoV-2 infection. TCRdb called the 5' RACE reads again in MiXCR, with one record for every CDR3 protein. The sample records about 54,000 distinct CDR3 sequences, about 7.1% being singletons. This sample comprised whole blood, obtained at baseline. The chain has TRBV20-1 and TRBJ2-1, with D unclear. This TCR came from an adult who was a healthcare worker with PCR-confirmed SARS-CoV-2 infection or an uninfected control (not recorded which). The chain's CDR3 is CSAGRPSEQFF. In nucleotides, the CDR3 is TGCAGTGCTGGGCGACCATCTGAGCAGTTCTTC.